This is a list of T cell receptor beta chains from one sample in a study of OX40 agonist ivuxolimab in advanced cancers. Sequenced by immunoSEQ multiplex PCR; TCRdb stores in-frame clones only, minus some. Of 50,000 to 65,000 clones in the sample, approximately 85% were seen once. This sample comprised CD4+ or CD8+ T cells sorted from blood, obtained in a trial of the OX40 agonist ivuxolimab. The receptors here all came from an adult with an advanced solid tumor such as melanoma, head and neck, liver or kidney cancer. The CDR3 runs from the conserved cysteine through the conserved F or W. The order of the fields is J gene, V gene, clone size, D gene, CDR3 DNA, CDR3 protein. A D gene is named only where the DNA matches it firmly. Only part of the rows carry a size: once, few, many, or a class if the clone is expanded.

j_call: TRBJ2-6
v_call: TRBV2
clone_size: -
d_call: -
cdr3_nt: TGTGCCAGCACCCCACTTCGAGGGGCCACTGGGGCCAACGTCCTGACTTTC
cdr3_aa: CASTPLRGATGANVLTF

j_call: TRBJ1-1
v_call: TRBV5-5
clone_size: -
d_call: -
cdr3_nt: TGTGCCAGCAGTTCGGTGGGGAACACTGAAGCTTTCTTT
cdr3_aa: CASSSVGNTEAFF

j_call: TRBJ1-5
v_call: TRBV7-2
clone_size: -
d_call: -
cdr3_nt: TGTGCCAGCAGCTTGCAGGGGAGGTTGGGCAATCAGCCCCAGCATTTT
cdr3_aa: CASSLQGRLGNQPQHF

j_call: TRBJ1-6
v_call: TRBV21-1
clone_size: -
d_call: -
cdr3_nt: TGTGCCAGCAGCAAAGCGGGGAGCTCCTATAATTCACCCCTCCACTTT
cdr3_aa: CASSKAGSSYNSPLHF

j_call: TRBJ1-4
v_call: TRBV7-6
clone_size: once
d_call: -
cdr3_nt: TGTGCCATGGGAGGGGCAACTAATGAAAAACTGTTTTTT
cdr3_aa: CAMGGATNEKLFF

j_call: TRBJ1-1
v_call: TRBV18
clone_size: -
d_call: -
cdr3_nt: TGTGCCAGCTCACCTGTAGGGGGCACTGAAGCTTTCTTT
cdr3_aa: CASSPVGGTEAFF

j_call: TRBJ1-3
v_call: TRBV6-5
clone_size: -
d_call: -
cdr3_nt: TGTGCCAGCAGGGCCCGTTCTGGAAACACCATATATTTT
cdr3_aa: CASRARSGNTIYF

j_call: TRBJ1-1
v_call: TRBV18
clone_size: -
d_call: TRBD1
cdr3_nt: TGTGCCAGCTCACCGGCCGCCGGGACAGGGGGCACTGAAGCTTTCTTT
cdr3_aa: CASSPAAGTGGTEAFF

j_call: TRBJ1-2
v_call: TRBV28
clone_size: -
d_call: -
cdr3_nt: TGTGCCAGCAGTTTATCGACGAATGGCTACACCTTC
cdr3_aa: CASSLSTNGYTF

j_call: TRBJ1-1
v_call: TRBV6-5
clone_size: -
d_call: -
cdr3_nt: TGTGCCAGCAACAAGTGGGGGCCCGGAACTGAAGCTTTCTTT
cdr3_aa: CASNKWGPGTEAFF

j_call: TRBJ1-5
v_call: TRBV7-8
clone_size: -
d_call: -
cdr3_nt: TGTGCCAGCAGCTCAGCGGGCGCAGGGCGCTATCAGCCCCAGCATTTT
cdr3_aa: CASSSAGAGRYQPQHF

j_call: TRBJ1-2
v_call: TRBV4-2
clone_size: -
d_call: TRBD1
cdr3_nt: TGTGCCAGCAGCCCCCGGACAGGGCAATTTGATGGCTACACCTTC
cdr3_aa: CASSPRTGQFDGYTF

j_call: TRBJ1-4
v_call: TRBV6-1
clone_size: -
d_call: TRBD1
cdr3_nt: TGTGCCAGCAGTGACGGGACAGGATTTGCAACTAATGAAAAACTGTTTTTT
cdr3_aa: CASSDGTGFATNEKLFF

j_call: TRBJ2-7
v_call: TRBV5-1
clone_size: -
d_call: -
cdr3_nt: TGCGCCAGCAGCCCCTCAGGAGAAGTCTACGAGCAGTACTTC
cdr3_aa: CASSPSGEVYEQYF

j_call: TRBJ2-7
v_call: TRBV28
clone_size: -
d_call: TRBD1
cdr3_nt: TGTGCCAGCAGTGCCTGGACAGGGTCCGTTGAGCAGTACTTC
cdr3_aa: CASSAWTGSVEQYF

j_call: TRBJ1-1
v_call: TRBV19
clone_size: -
d_call: TRBD1
cdr3_nt: TGTGCCAGTAGTACCTGGACAGGACTGAACACTGAAGCTTTCTTT
cdr3_aa: CASSTWTGLNTEAFF

j_call: TRBJ1-2
v_call: TRBV14
clone_size: once
d_call: -
cdr3_nt: TGTGCCAGCAGCCCCGACAGGAACTATGGCTACACCTTC
cdr3_aa: CASSPDRNYGYTF

j_call: TRBJ2-3
v_call: TRBV5-1
clone_size: -
d_call: -
cdr3_nt: TGCGCCAGCAGCTTCACAGATACGCAGTATTTT
cdr3_aa: CASSFTDTQYF

j_call: TRBJ2-3
v_call: TRBV9
clone_size: medium-sized
d_call: -
cdr3_nt: TGTGCCAGCAGCGGGGGACCGCGCACAGATACGCAGTATTTT
cdr3_aa: CASSGGPRTDTQYF

j_call: TRBJ1-1
v_call: TRBV6-5
clone_size: -
d_call: -
cdr3_nt: TGTGCCAGCAGTGACGAATCTTTGGCTTTCTTT
cdr3_aa: CASSDESLAFF

j_call: TRBJ2-1
v_call: TRBV6-6
clone_size: -
d_call: TRBD1
cdr3_nt: TGTGCCAGCAGTCGTCTCGGGACAGGGACCTACAATGAGCAGTTCTTC
cdr3_aa: CASSRLGTGTYNEQFF

j_call: TRBJ2-3
v_call: TRBV28
clone_size: -
d_call: -
cdr3_nt: TGTGCCAGCAGTCCCCCTTCTGCCCTTCGGGCAGATACGCAGTATTTT
cdr3_aa: CASSPPSALRADTQYF

j_call: TRBJ2-3
v_call: TRBV6-6
clone_size: few
d_call: -
cdr3_nt: TGTGCCAGCAGTACATTAGGAGATACGCAGTATTTT
cdr3_aa: CASSTLGDTQYF

j_call: TRBJ2-5
v_call: TRBV25-1
clone_size: once
d_call: -
cdr3_nt: TGTGCCAGCACCTGGGGCCAAGAGACCCAGTACTTC
cdr3_aa: CASTWGQETQYF

j_call: TRBJ2-4
v_call: TRBV6-5
clone_size: -
d_call: -
cdr3_nt: TGTGCCAGCAGTTCCCCCCTACTGGGTACAGGGAACGGGGTATACTTC
cdr3_aa: CASSSPLLGTGNGVYF

j_call: TRBJ2-3
v_call: TRBV7-9
clone_size: -
d_call: TRBD1
cdr3_nt: TGTGCCAGCAGTCGGGTAACAGGGGCAGATACGCAGTATTTT
cdr3_aa: CASSRVTGADTQYF

j_call: TRBJ1-1
v_call: TRBV29-1
clone_size: -
d_call: -
cdr3_nt: TGCAGCGTGACTAAAGACAGCTTGAACACTGAAGCTTTCTTT
cdr3_aa: CSVTKDSLNTEAFF

j_call: TRBJ2-3
v_call: TRBV5-3
clone_size: -
d_call: TRBD1
cdr3_nt: TGTGCCAGAAGCTTGACAGGGGCAGAAGATACGCAGTATTTT
cdr3_aa: CARSLTGAEDTQYF

j_call: TRBJ1-2
v_call: TRBV6-6
clone_size: -
d_call: TRBD1
cdr3_nt: TGTGCCAGCACCCAGGGGGGTCGAGGATTCGGCTACACCTTC
cdr3_aa: CASTQGGRGFGYTF

j_call: TRBJ1-4
v_call: TRBV19
clone_size: -
d_call: -
cdr3_nt: TGTGCCAGTAGTATTAATGAAAAACTGTTTTTT
cdr3_aa: CASSINEKLFF

j_call: TRBJ2-1
v_call: TRBV7-3
clone_size: -
d_call: -
cdr3_nt: TGTGCCAGCAGCACGGGACCCTCCTACAATGAGCAGTTCTTC
cdr3_aa: CASSTGPSYNEQFF

j_call: TRBJ2-3
v_call: TRBV29-1
clone_size: once
d_call: -
cdr3_nt: TGCAGCGTCACCCGGGACATTAGCACAGATACGCAGTATTTT
cdr3_aa: CSVTRDISTDTQYF

j_call: TRBJ2-1
v_call: TRBV7-9
clone_size: few
d_call: -
cdr3_nt: TGTGCCAGCAGCTTGGCCGATGAGCAGTTCTTC
cdr3_aa: CASSLADEQFF

j_call: TRBJ1-2
v_call: TRBV7-2
clone_size: -
d_call: -
cdr3_nt: TGTGCCAGCAGCTTAGGATCGGCAGCAAACTATGGCTACACCTTC
cdr3_aa: CASSLGSAANYGYTF

j_call: TRBJ2-2
v_call: TRBV5-1
clone_size: -
d_call: -
cdr3_nt: TGCGCCAGCAGCTTGGGGGCTAGCAGAGACACCGGGGAGCTGTTTTTT
cdr3_aa: CASSLGASRDTGELFF

j_call: TRBJ2-3
v_call: TRBV7-3
clone_size: -
d_call: TRBD1
cdr3_nt: TGTGCCAGCAGCTTACAGGGGGCGGGAGATACGCAGTATTTT
cdr3_aa: CASSLQGAGDTQYF

j_call: TRBJ1-4
v_call: TRBV27
clone_size: -
d_call: TRBD1
cdr3_nt: TGTGCCAGCACCCCTTGGTCCGACAGGGGGGTTGAAAAACTGTTTTTT
cdr3_aa: CASTPWSDRGVEKLFF

j_call: TRBJ2-3
v_call: TRBV12-2
clone_size: few
d_call: -
cdr3_nt: TGTGCAAGTCGCTTTGGCGTTGAGGGACCCAACACAGATACGCAGTATTTT
cdr3_aa: CASRFGVEGPNTDTQYF

j_call: TRBJ2-3
v_call: TRBV28
clone_size: -
d_call: TRBD1
cdr3_nt: TGTGCCGGGTCGGCAGGGGGCGGGACAGATACGCAGTATTTT
cdr3_aa: CAGSAGGGTDTQYF

j_call: TRBJ2-7
v_call: TRBV28
clone_size: -
d_call: TRBD1
cdr3_nt: TGTGCCAGCACCTCGACAGGGACCTACGAGCAGTACTTC
cdr3_aa: CASTSTGTYEQYF

j_call: TRBJ1-5
v_call: TRBV9
clone_size: -
d_call: TRBD1
cdr3_nt: TGTGCCAGCAGCGAGGGGGGACAGGGCGGTCAGCCCCAGCATTTT
cdr3_aa: CASSEGGQGGQPQHF

j_call: TRBJ1-1
v_call: TRBV19
clone_size: -
d_call: -
cdr3_nt: TGTGCCAGTAGTATAGTCGGGGCCCTCGGCACTGAAGCTTTCTTT
cdr3_aa: CASSIVGALGTEAFF

j_call: TRBJ1-1
v_call: TRBV18
clone_size: few
d_call: -
cdr3_nt: TGTGCCAGCTCACCAAGACAGCCATCAGAAGCTTTCTTT
cdr3_aa: CASSPRQPSEAFF

j_call: TRBJ2-1
v_call: TRBV2
clone_size: -
d_call: -
cdr3_nt: TGTGCCAGCAGTGAAACGTCACTTATAAAGGCCAATGAGCAGTTCTTC
cdr3_aa: CASSETSLIKANEQFF

j_call: TRBJ1-1
v_call: TRBV5-1
clone_size: -
d_call: -
cdr3_nt: TGCGCCAGCAGCTTGCAGGGGATGAACACTGAAGCTTTCTTT
cdr3_aa: CASSLQGMNTEAFF